Listed below are T cell receptor beta chains from one sample, sequenced in a study of blood T cell repertoires in COVID-19. The table came from immunoSEQ multiplex PCR; TCRdb's copy has only in-frame clones and leaves some out. The sample lists some 320,000 clones, about 91% occurring once. The source material was peripheral blood. The receptors were gathered from a woman aged 25 to 39 who had recovered from COVID-19. The CDR3 runs from the conserved cysteine through the conserved F or W. D genes are given only for firm matches. Expanded clones are given a class, and other clones once, few, many or no size at all.

J: TRBJ1-2; V: TRBV16; D: -; size: -; DNA: TGTGCCAGCAGCCAATCGGGCACCGACTATGGCTACACCTTC; CDR3: CASSQSGTDYGYTF
J: TRBJ1-2; V: TRBV27; D: -; size: -; DNA: TGTGCCAGCAGCGGGGGGGCAGACTATGGCTACACCTTC; CDR3: CASSGGADYGYTF
J: TRBJ2-1; V: TRBV7-9; D: -; size: -; DNA: TGTGCCAGCAGCGCGCGTTATGAGCAGTTCTTC; CDR3: CASSARYEQFF
J: TRBJ1-2; V: TRBV25-1; D: TRBD1; size: -; DNA: TGTGCCAGCAGTATGCGGACAGGGGGATATGGCTACACCTTC; CDR3: CASSMRTGGYGYTF
J: TRBJ2-5; V: TRBV4-3; D: -; size: -; DNA: TGCGCCAGCAGCCAAGATCTGGGCAGCACCCGCAGCCAGTACTTC; CDR3: CASSQDLGSTRSQYF
J: TRBJ1-1; V: TRBV11-2; D: -; size: few; DNA: TGTGCCAGCAGCTTAGGCGGCTTGAACACTGAAGCTTTCTTT; CDR3: CASSLGGLNTEAFF
J: TRBJ1-1; V: TRBV6-5; D: -; size: once; DNA: TGTGCCAGCCGAGTGAACACTGAAGCTTTCTTT; CDR3: CASRVNTEAFF
J: TRBJ2-5; V: TRBV5-5; D: -; size: -; DNA: TGTGCCAGCAGCTTGGGTAGCCAAGAGACCCAGTACTTC; CDR3: CASSLGSQETQYF
J: TRBJ1-4; V: TRBV19; D: TRBD1; size: -; DNA: TGTGCCAGTCGACAGGGGACTGAAAAACTGTTTTTT; CDR3: CASRQGTEKLFF
J: TRBJ1-2; V: TRBV2; D: TRBD1; size: -; DNA: TGTGCCAGCAGTGTCTCCGGGACAGGGTCGGGCTATGGCTACACCTTC; CDR3: CASSVSGTGSGYGYTF
J: TRBJ1-6; V: TRBV21-1; D: -; size: few; DNA: TGTGCCAGCAGCAAAACGGCAGGGACAGGGGTCGGCTCCTATAATTCACCCCTCCACTTT; CDR3: CASSKTAGTGVGSYNSPLHF
J: TRBJ1-6; V: TRBV11-2; D: TRBD1; size: -; DNA: TGTGCCAGCACCCTAGACAGGGGTGGATCACCCCTCCACTTT; CDR3: CASTLDRGGSPLHF
J: TRBJ2-5; V: TRBV7-9; D: TRBD1; size: -; DNA: TGTGCCAGCAGCTTGGGCAGGGGGCAGGAGACCCAGTACTTC; CDR3: CASSLGRGQETQYF
J: TRBJ1-3; V: TRBV18; D: TRBD1; size: -; DNA: TGTGCCAGCTCACAGGGACAGACGAGCTCTGGAAACACCATATATTTT; CDR3: CASSQGQTSSGNTIYF
J: TRBJ1-1; V: TRBV4-1; D: TRBD1; size: -; DNA: TGCGCCAGCAGCCAAGGGGACAGGGATAACACTGAAGCTTTCTTT; CDR3: CASSQGDRDNTEAFF
J: TRBJ1-2; V: TRBV7-2; D: TRBD1; size: -; DNA: TGTGCCAGCAGCACCCCAGGGGGCGCTTGGGGCTACACCTTC; CDR3: CASSTPGGAWGYTF
J: TRBJ2-1; V: TRBV3-1/TRBV3-2; D: TRBD2; size: -; DNA: TGTGCCAGCAGCCGTCTAGCGGGTTCCTACAATGAGCAGTTCTTC; CDR3: CASSRLAGSYNEQFF
J: TRBJ1-1; V: TRBV2; D: TRBD1; size: -; DNA: TGTGCCAGCAGTTCGGACAGGGGCAGCACTGAAGCTTTCTTT; CDR3: CASSSDRGSTEAFF
J: TRBJ2-6; V: TRBV29-1; D: -; size: -; DNA: TGCAGCGTTGACTTCTCTGGGGCCAACGTCCTGACTTTC; CDR3: CSVDFSGANVLTF
J: TRBJ1-1; V: TRBV4-1; D: -; size: -; DNA: TGCGCCAGCAGCCAAGGGGGGGTGAGGGCCTATGAAGCTTTCTTT; CDR3: CASSQGGVRAYEAFF
J: TRBJ2-1; V: TRBV19; D: -; size: once; DNA: TGTGCCAGTAGTATAATCCCCGACAATGAGCAGTTCTTC; CDR3: CASSIIPDNEQFF
J: TRBJ2-5; V: TRBV7-2; D: -; size: -; DNA: TGTGCCAGCAGCTTGGGTTCGGCAGGAGAGACCCAGTACTTC; CDR3: CASSLGSAGETQYF
J: TRBJ1-3; V: TRBV19; D: -; size: -; DNA: TGTGCCAGTGGTACAGATTACTCTGGAAACACCATATATTTT; CDR3: CASGTDYSGNTIYF
J: TRBJ2-7; V: TRBV4-3; D: -; size: -; DNA: TGCGCCAGCAGCCAAGTTCCCAGGGGTTTCTACGAGCAGTACTTC; CDR3: CASSQVPRGFYEQYF
J: TRBJ1-5; V: TRBV4-3; D: -; size: -; DNA: TGCGCCAGCAGCCAACAAATTAGCCAGCCCCAGCATTTT; CDR3: CASSQQISQPQHF
J: TRBJ1-2; V: TRBV10-3; D: -; size: -; DNA: TGTGCCATCGCCGCCCCGGGGGCTAACTATGGCTACACCTTC; CDR3: CAIAAPGANYGYTF
J: TRBJ1-4; V: TRBV27; D: -; size: few; DNA: TGTGCCAGCAGTTTGGAGCTTAGGGAAAAACTGTTTTTT; CDR3: CASSLELREKLFF
J: TRBJ2-5; V: TRBV4-1; D: -; size: -; DNA: TGCGCCAGCAGCCAAGAAACGGTGAGGGGGGGTTCCCAAGAGACCCAGTACTTC; CDR3: CASSQETVRGGSQETQYF
J: TRBJ2-7; V: TRBV6-5; D: TRBD1; size: -; DNA: TGTGCCAGCAGTTACCGAAGACAGGGGTTTGGGGAGCAGTACTTC; CDR3: CASSYRRQGFGEQYF
J: TRBJ2-7; V: TRBV28; D: -; size: once; DNA: TGTGCCAGCAGAGACGGGGGACTTCAATACGAGCAGTACTTC; CDR3: CASRDGGLQYEQYF
J: TRBJ2-3; V: TRBV7-3; D: -; size: -; DNA: TGTGCCAGCAGCGACTTATCCACAGATACGCAGTATTTT; CDR3: CASSDLSTDTQYF
J: TRBJ1-6; V: TRBV18; D: -; size: -; DNA: TGTGCCAGCTCACCTGAAAGAGGTTCACCCCTCCACTTT; CDR3: CASSPERGSPLHF
J: TRBJ1-1; V: TRBV10-3; D: -; size: few; DNA: TGTGCCATCAGTGGGTACGAGGGCACTGAAGCTTTCTTT; CDR3: CAISGYEGTEAFF
J: TRBJ1-1; V: TRBV6-5; D: -; size: -; DNA: TGTGCCAGCGAAAAAAGGGGCATGAACACTGAAGCTTTCTTT; CDR3: CASEKRGMNTEAFF
J: TRBJ1-6; V: TRBV10-3; D: -; size: -; DNA: TGTGCCATCAGTGACGGCGGGGGGGATGCTACCCTCCACTTT; CDR3: CAISDGGGDATLHF
J: TRBJ1-2; V: TRBV30; D: -; size: -; DNA: TGTGCCTGGAGTGTAAATTGGAGGTCCGCGGATGGCTACACCTTC; CDR3: CAWSVNWRSADGYTF
J: TRBJ1-2; V: TRBV5-1; D: -; size: -; DNA: TGCGCCAGCAGTAGGATGGAACTAGCGCCCTATGGCTACACCTTC; CDR3: CASSRMELAPYGYTF
J: TRBJ1-2; V: TRBV15; D: TRBD1; size: -; DNA: TGTGCCACCAGCAGAAAAACAGGGGGCTCTGGCTACACCTTC; CDR3: CATSRKTGGSGYTF
J: TRBJ1-2; V: TRBV6-5; D: -; size: -; DNA: TGTGCCAGCACAACAGCCTTTAACTATGGCTACACCTTC; CDR3: CASTTAFNYGYTF
J: TRBJ2-3; V: TRBV19; D: TRBD2; size: -; DNA: TGTGCCAGTAGCAGACTAGCGGGGGACACAGATACGCAGTATTTT; CDR3: CASSRLAGDTDTQYF
J: TRBJ1-6; V: TRBV6-5; D: -; size: -; DNA: TGTGCCAGCAGTTATAACATGGGCTTAAATTCACCCCTCCACTTT; CDR3: CASSYNMGLNSPLHF
J: TRBJ2-5; V: TRBV11-1; D: -; size: -; DNA: TGTGCCAGCGAGGCAGGGGTGATTGATGAGACCCAGTACTTC; CDR3: CASEAGVIDETQYF
J: TRBJ1-1; V: TRBV11-1; D: -; size: few; DNA: TGTGCCAGCAGCTTAGAATCGGTACACACTGAAGCTTTCTTT; CDR3: CASSLESVHTEAFF
J: TRBJ1-5; V: TRBV7-8; D: TRBD1; size: -; DNA: TGTGCCAGCAGCCAGGACAGGAGGGGTCAGCCCCAGCATTTT; CDR3: CASSQDRRGQPQHF
J: TRBJ2-1; V: TRBV29-1; D: TRBD2; size: few; DNA: TGCAGCGTTGAAGATTATGCGGGGGGGCTCTACAATGAGCAGTTCTTC; CDR3: CSVEDYAGGLYNEQFF
J: TRBJ2-3; V: TRBV5-1; D: TRBD2; size: -; DNA: TGCGCCAGCAGTTCTAGCGGGGCTGCCACAGATACGCAGTATTTT; CDR3: CASSSSGAATDTQYF
J: TRBJ2-2; V: TRBV5-1; D: -; size: -; DNA: TGCGCCAGCAGCGACAGGACTAGTGGCCTAATGAGCACCGGGGAGCTGTTTTTT; CDR3: CASSDRTSGLMSTGELFF
J: TRBJ1-2; V: TRBV5-4; D: TRBD1; size: -; DNA: TGTGCCAGCAGCTTGGCTTGGGACAGGGGTGGCTACACCTTC; CDR3: CASSLAWDRGGYTF
J: TRBJ1-5; V: TRBV27; D: -; size: -; DNA: TGTGCCAGCAGTCCTATAACGGGACACATTAGCAATCAGCCCCAGCATTTT; CDR3: CASSPITGHISNQPQHF
J: TRBJ2-2; V: TRBV6-4; D: -; size: -; DNA: TGTGCCAGCAGTGCCGACACCCACACCGGGGAGCTGTTTTTT; CDR3: CASSADTHTGELFF
J: TRBJ1-2; V: TRBV4-2; D: -; size: -; DNA: TGTGCCAGCAGCGTAAGCGGAGCCGCTAACTATGGCTACACCTTC; CDR3: CASSVSGAANYGYTF
J: TRBJ1-5; V: TRBV5-1; D: TRBD1; size: -; DNA: TGCGCCAGCAGCTTGGGCCCGACAGGGGGCGGCAATCAGCCCCAGCATTTT; CDR3: CASSLGPTGGGNQPQHF
J: TRBJ2-2; V: TRBV18; D: TRBD1; size: -; DNA: TGTGCCAGCTCACCACCCTCCAGGGGGCAGGACGGGGAGCTGTTTTTT; CDR3: CASSPPSRGQDGELFF
J: TRBJ1-1; V: TRBV28; D: TRBD1; size: -; DNA: TGTGCCAGCAGGACAGGGATGAACACTGAAGCTTTCTTT; CDR3: CASRTGMNTEAFF
J: TRBJ2-7; V: TRBV6-5; D: TRBD2; size: -; DNA: TGTGCCAGCAGTTACTCAGGACTAGTTGGCTACGAGCAGTACTTC; CDR3: CASSYSGLVGYEQYF
J: TRBJ1-6; V: TRBV5-4; D: TRBD1; size: -; DNA: TGTGCCAGCAGCCGGGGACAGGACGATTCACCCCTCCACTTT; CDR3: CASSRGQDDSPLHF
J: TRBJ2-1; V: TRBV15; D: TRBD2; size: -; DNA: TGTGCCACCCAGGTCAGTCTAGCGGTAAATGAGCAGTTCTTC; CDR3: CATQVSLAVNEQFF